The T cell receptor (beta chain) under discussion was sequenced for a study of cytomegalovirus exposure and HLA in healthy donors. The study, taken as a whole, reports: Of the V segments, some could not be distinguished, including TRBV6-2 and TRBV6-3, and were excluded. CMV serostatus alone was available as immune exposure information. A further, later analysis showed that HLA-associated TCR beta chains (compared with equally common others) were more clonally expanded. In vitro confirmation showed a few CMV-associated chains to be CMV antigen specific.

Remarks on this clone: Its antigen is not known.

Both 60 Vbeta primers and 13 Jbeta primers went into the PCR. The assay was immunoSEQ multiplex PCR, and TCRdb's table has in-frame clones only and misses some. Among about 93,000 clones, more than 60% were seen once, and the ten largest hold about 1.9%. The CDR3 runs to 12 residues. V was trimmed by 4 bases and J by 6 bases, leaving 10 bases between them. The germline V gene encodes CDR1 GTSNPN and CDR2 SVGIG (reference sequence). This clonotype was sampled from a boy between 10 and 17 years old in good health and CMV-seronegative. Sequenced input: PBMCs. V is TRBV30 and J is TRBJ2-1; maybe TRBD2 (6 bases). For the CDR3, the DNA is TGTGCCTGGAACCAGGGAGGCAATGAGCAGTTCTTC. Amino acids: CAWNQGGNEQFF.